This TCR beta chain originates from a study of Ad26.COV2.S vaccination and SARS-CoV-2 variants. About the research overall: Donor was in the COV1001 Ad26.COV2.S trial arm. Notes on the study in general: Reports say spike-specific CD8+ and CD4+ T cell responses covered substantial breadth after vaccination.

Only in-frame clones appear in the TCRdb table, and some are missing; sequencing was by immunoSEQ multiplex PCR. The sample includes hundreds of thousands of clones, more than 75% of them seen just once. Treatment described: about 20 received Ad26.COV2.S at low or high dose, single or two shots; several received placebo; per-sample allocation not given. Day 63 following the first vaccine or placebo injection was when the samples were taken. This person who donated was an adult of 18-55 years in Boston. Spike of the Wuhan-strain SARS-CoV-2 was expressed by an Ad26 vector, which formed the vaccine. Worth noting for this clone: Its matching antigen is unknown.

Trimming removed 0 bases from V and 5 bases from J, with 4 bases in between. Looked up from germline, CDR1 is LNHNV and CDR2 is YYDKDF (reference sequence). The CDR3 has 12 residues. This receptor was identified in a person aged 18 to 65 who received the Ad26.COV2.S COVID-19 vaccine or a placebo. The source was peripheral blood, collected in a trial of Ad26.COV2.S vaccine versus placebo. V and J are TRBV15 and TRBJ1-2, with D unresolved. The CDR3 DNA reads as TGTGCCACCAGCAGAGATTGGTATGGCTACACCTTC. It codes for CATSRDWYGYTF.